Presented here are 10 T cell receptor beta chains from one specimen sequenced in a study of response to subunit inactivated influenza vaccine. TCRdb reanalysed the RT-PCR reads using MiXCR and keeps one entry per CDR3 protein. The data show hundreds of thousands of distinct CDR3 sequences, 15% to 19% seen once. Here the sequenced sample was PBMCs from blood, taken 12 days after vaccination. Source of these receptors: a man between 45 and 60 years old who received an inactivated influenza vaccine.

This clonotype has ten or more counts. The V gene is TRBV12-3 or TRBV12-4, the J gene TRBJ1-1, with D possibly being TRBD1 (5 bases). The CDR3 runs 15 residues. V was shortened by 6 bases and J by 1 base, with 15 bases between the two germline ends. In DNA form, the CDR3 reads TGTGCCAGCAGCAAGATTTACAGGACGAACACTGAAGCTTTCTTT. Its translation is CASSKIYRTNTEAFF.

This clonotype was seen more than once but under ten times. CDR3 DNA: TGTGCCATCAGTGGCCCTGAGGCACCTTGGGTTGGCTACACCTTC. It specifies CAISGPEAPWVGYTF. The chain combines TRBV10-3 with TRBJ1-2, with D uncertain. The germline V gene has CDR1 ENHRY and CDR2 SYGVKD. The CDR3 totals 15 residues. V lost 4 bases and J 7 bases, leaving 19 bases between the germline ends.

The CDR3 DNA follows: TGTGCCAGCTCCTCGACCCACTCTGGAAACACCATATATTTT. As protein: CASSSTHSGNTIYF. The chain links TRBV3-1 to TRBJ1-3, with no clear D. The V end was cut by 8 bases, the J end by 0 bases, with 11 bases between. The V gene's germline CDR1 is LGHDT and CDR2 YNNKEL (reference sequence). This CDR3 contains 14 residues.

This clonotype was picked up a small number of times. In DNA form, the CDR3 reads TGCGCCAGCAGCTTGGCCAGGAGAGGACAGGGGTACAATGAGCAGTTCTTC. This translates into CASSLARRGQGYNEQFF. V and J are TRBV5-1 and TRBJ2-1; TRBD1 agrees at 9 bases. CDR1 is SGHRS and CDR2 is YFSETQ in the germline V gene. J was trimmed by 4 bases and V by 0 bases; bases with no gene match: 8. The CDR3 totals 17 residues. Together with reference TRBV5-1 and TRBJ2-1, the CDR3 gives the full variable domain: KAGVTQTPRYLIKTRGQQVTLSCSPISGHRSVSWYQQTPGQGLQFLFEYFSETQRNKGNFPGRFSGRQFSNSRSEMNVSTLELGDSALYLCASSLARRGQGYNEQFFGPGTRLTVL.

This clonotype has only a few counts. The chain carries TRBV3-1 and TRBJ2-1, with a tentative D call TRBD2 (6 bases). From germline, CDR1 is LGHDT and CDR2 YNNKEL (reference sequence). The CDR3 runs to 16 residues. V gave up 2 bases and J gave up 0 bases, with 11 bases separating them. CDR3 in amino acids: CASSQRIAASYNEQFF. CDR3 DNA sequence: TGTGCCAGCAGCCAAAGGATAGCGGCCTCCTACAATGAGCAGTTCTTC.

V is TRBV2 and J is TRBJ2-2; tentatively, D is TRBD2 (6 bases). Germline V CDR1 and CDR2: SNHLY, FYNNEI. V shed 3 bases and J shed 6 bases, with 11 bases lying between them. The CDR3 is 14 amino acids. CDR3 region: CASSEGQRAGELFF. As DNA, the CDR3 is TGTGCCAGCAGTGAGGGGCAGCGGGCCGGGGAGCTGTTTTTT.

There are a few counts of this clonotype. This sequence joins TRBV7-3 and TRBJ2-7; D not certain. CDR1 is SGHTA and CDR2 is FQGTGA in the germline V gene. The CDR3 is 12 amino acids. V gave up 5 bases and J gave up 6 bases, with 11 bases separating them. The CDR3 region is CASSLRESEQYF. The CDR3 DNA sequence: TGTGCCAGCAGCCTTCGTGAAAGCGAGCAGTACTTC.

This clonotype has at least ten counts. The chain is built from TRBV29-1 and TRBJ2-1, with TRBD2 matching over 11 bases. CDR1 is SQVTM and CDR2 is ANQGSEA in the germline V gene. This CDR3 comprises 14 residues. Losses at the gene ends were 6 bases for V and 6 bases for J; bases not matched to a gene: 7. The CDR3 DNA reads TGCAGCGTGTCACTTAGCGGGGGGGCCAATGAGCAGTTCTTC. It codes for CSVSLSGGANEQFF.

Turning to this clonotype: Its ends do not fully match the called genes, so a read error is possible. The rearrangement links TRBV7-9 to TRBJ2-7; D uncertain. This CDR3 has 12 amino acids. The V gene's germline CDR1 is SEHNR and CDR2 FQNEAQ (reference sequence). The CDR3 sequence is CASSLDGYDQYF. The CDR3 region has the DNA TGTGCCAGCAGCTTAGACGGCTACGACCAGTACTTC.

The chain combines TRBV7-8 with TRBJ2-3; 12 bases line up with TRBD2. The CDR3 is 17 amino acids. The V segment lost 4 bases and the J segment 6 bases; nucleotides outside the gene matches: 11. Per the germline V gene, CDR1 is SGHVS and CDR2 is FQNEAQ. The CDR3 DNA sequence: TGTGCCAGCAGCTCACTGTCGACTAGCGGGAGAACGGATACGCAGTATTTT. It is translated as CASSSLSTSGRTDTQYF. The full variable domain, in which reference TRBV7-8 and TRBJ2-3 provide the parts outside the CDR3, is GAGVSQSPRYKVAKRGQDVALRCDPISGHVSLFWYQQALGQGPEFLTYFQNEAQLDKSGLPSDRFFAERPEGSVSTLKIQRTQQEDSAVYLCASSSLSTSGRTDTQYFGPGTRLTVL.